The 2 T cell receptor beta chains listed next were all sequenced from one sample in a study of blood T cells in healthy people across ages. The authors ran a second PCR of 7 to 11 cycles using a sample-barcoded 5' primer and a J-beta primer mix. TCRdb analysed the 5' RACE reads with MiXCR anew, one entry per CDR3 protein. The sample consists of 700,000 to 1,000,000 distinct CDR3 sequences, about 42% of them appearing once. Sequenced material: blood. The receptors originated from a man aged 55 to 70 in good health.

Worth noting for this clonotype: A read error may account for a junction end that differs from germline. This sequence joins TRBV5-1 and TRBJ2-3; D is unresolved. The germline V gene encodes CDR1 SGHRS and CDR2 YFSETQ. This CDR3 has 13 residues. CDR3 region: CSSSLAEADTQYF. For the CDR3, the DNA is TGCTCCAGCAGCTTGGCAGAAGCAGATACGCAGTATTTT.

The chain joins TRBV10-3 to TRBJ2-1; D gene ambiguous. Trimming cost V 0 bases and J 2 bases, with 14 bases left between them. This CDR3 region has 17 residues. The V gene's germline CDR1 is ENHRY and CDR2 SYGVKD. The CDR3 spells CAISESFGPGTYNEQFF. The CDR3 DNA reads as TGTGCCATCAGTGAGTCGTTTGGCCCAGGAACCTACAATGAGCAGTTCTTC.